There are many counts of the clone carrying this T cell receptor beta chain. The CDR3 regions of TCR beta were amplified from RNA transcripts. The primer set for the first-round RT-PCR of the TCR CDR3 was HTBI. Using its own MiXCR run on the multiplex PCR reads, TCRdb lists one record per CDR3 protein. The sample lists hundreds of thousands of distinct CDR3 sequences, over 35% occurring once. The data stem from a study of T cells in Graves' hyperthyroidism and ophthalmopathy. V was cut by 8 bases and J by 3 bases, with 19 bases left in between. CDR3 length: 15 amino acids. The receptor comes from a woman aged 40 to 50 with Graves' hyperthyroidism. The sample consisted of blood. V gene TRBV12-3 or TRBV12-4 combines with J gene TRBJ2-5; weak D call: TRBD2 (6 bases). CDR3 in DNA: TGTGCCAGCCGGCGACGGGGGTCGGCCGAAGAGACCCAGTACTTC. It translates to CASRRRGSAEETQYF.